This TCR beta chain came from a study of a mutant IDH1 vaccine in newly diagnosed glioma. Study summary: Vaccination began 4-6 weeks post radiotherapy alone, or with temozolomide cycles. Week 35 was assigned to visit V12, and week 47 was assigned to visit V13.

Time point in this sample: week 47, end of study. Topical imiquimod accompanied each vaccine dose, which consisted of 300 ug of mutant IDH1 20-mer peptide. Patients underwent eight vaccinations, which took place in weeks 1, 3, 5, 7, 11, 15, 19 and 23. Profiled with immunoSEQ multiplex PCR; TCRdb holds only in-frame clones, not every one. The table has 60,000 to 70,000 clones, around 83% seen once. Whole-study findings and limits: Among top peripheral T cell clonotypes, changes seemed unrelated to pseudoprogression.

For this clone: Its target is unknown.

The CDR3 sequence is 14 residues long. Germline CDR1 and CDR2: SQVTM and ANQGSEA. The J segment lost 3 bases and the V segment lost 3 bases, leaving 7 bases of the junction unmatched. The TCR comes from a man aged 30-40 years with glioma. The rearrangement links TRBV29-1 to TRBJ1-2; TRBD1 matches 7 bases. This specimen consisted of PBMCs, obtained from a glioma patient whose treatment included an IDH1 peptide vaccine. The CDR3 sequence is CSVDDREGDYGYTF. The CDR3 DNA is TGCAGCGTTGACGACAGGGAGGGCGACTATGGCTACACCTTC.